This T cell receptor (beta chain) comes out of a study of liver allograft versus peripheral blood T cells. At the level of the study: The study compared liver allograft T cell receptor repertoires against peripheral blood repertoires of liver transplant recipients.

This clonotype was seen only a few times. TCRdb fed the reads into MiXCR, producing one record per CDR3 protein. The sample holds some 9,000 distinct CDR3 sequences, roughly 26% seen once. Between the trimmed V and J ends, which lost 8 bases and 0 bases, there was a span of 11 bases. This CDR3 region has 13 residues. Germline CDR1 reads GTSNPN; CDR2 reads SVGIG (reference sequence). The source is a human patient who had a liver transplant. T cells may partly derive from the graft donor. The rearrangement joins TRBV30 to TRBJ2-1; no clear D gene. The CDR3 region is CASDEGSYNEQFF. As DNA, the CDR3 is TGTGCCAGCGACGAAGGCTCCTACAATGAGCAGTTCTTC.